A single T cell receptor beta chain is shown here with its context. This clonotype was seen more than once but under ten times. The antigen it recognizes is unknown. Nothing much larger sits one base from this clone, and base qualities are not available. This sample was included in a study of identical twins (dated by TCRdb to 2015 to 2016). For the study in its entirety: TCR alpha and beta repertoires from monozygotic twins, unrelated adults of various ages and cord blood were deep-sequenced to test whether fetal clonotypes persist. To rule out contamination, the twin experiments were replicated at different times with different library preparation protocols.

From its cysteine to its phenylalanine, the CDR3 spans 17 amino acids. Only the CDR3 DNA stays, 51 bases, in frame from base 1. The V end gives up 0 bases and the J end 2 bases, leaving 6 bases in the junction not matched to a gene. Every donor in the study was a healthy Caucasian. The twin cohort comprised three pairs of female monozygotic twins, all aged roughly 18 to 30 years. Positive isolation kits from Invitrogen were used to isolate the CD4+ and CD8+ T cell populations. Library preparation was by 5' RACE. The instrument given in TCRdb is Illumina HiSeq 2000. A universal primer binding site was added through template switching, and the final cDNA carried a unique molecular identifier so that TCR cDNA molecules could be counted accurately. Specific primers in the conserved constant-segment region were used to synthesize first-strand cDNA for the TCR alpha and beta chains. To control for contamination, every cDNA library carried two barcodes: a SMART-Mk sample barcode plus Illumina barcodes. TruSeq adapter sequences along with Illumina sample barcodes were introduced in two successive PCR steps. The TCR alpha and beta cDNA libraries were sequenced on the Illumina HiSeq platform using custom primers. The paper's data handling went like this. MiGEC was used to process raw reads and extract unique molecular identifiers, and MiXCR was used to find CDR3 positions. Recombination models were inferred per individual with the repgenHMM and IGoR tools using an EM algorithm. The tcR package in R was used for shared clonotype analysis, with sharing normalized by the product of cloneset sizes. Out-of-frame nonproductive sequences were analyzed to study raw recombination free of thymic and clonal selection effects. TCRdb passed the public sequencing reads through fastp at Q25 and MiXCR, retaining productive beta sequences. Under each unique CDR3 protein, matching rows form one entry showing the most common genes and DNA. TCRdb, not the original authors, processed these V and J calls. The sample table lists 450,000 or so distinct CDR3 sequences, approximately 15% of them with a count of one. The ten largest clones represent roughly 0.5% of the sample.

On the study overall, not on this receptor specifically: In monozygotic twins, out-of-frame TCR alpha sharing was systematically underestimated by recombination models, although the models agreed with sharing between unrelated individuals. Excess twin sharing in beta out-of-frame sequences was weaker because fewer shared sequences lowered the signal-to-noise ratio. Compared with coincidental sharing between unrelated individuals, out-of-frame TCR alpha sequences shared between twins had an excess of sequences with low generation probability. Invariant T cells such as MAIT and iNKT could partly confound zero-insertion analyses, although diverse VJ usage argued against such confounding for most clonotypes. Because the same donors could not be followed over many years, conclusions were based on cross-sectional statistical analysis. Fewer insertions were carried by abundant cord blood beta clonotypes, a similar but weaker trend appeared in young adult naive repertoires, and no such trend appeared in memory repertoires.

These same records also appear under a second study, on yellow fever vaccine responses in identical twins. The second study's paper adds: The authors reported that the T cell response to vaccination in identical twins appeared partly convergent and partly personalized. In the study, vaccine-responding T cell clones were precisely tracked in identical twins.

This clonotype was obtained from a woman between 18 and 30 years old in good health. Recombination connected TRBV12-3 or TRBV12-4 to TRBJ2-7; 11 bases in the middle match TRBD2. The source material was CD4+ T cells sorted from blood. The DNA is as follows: TGTGCCAGCAGTTTAGCAACTAGCGGGAGAATCACCTACGAGCAGTACTTC. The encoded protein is CASSLATSGRITYEQYF.